These T cell receptor beta chains were read from a single sample in a study of blood T cells in healthy people across ages. TCRdb re-called the 5' RACE reads with MiXCR, one entry per CDR3 protein. The data show about 2 million distinct CDR3 sequences, roughly 50% seen once. Input material: blood. Source of these receptors: a woman in her forties in good health. Each CDR3 is given with its conserved first and last residue. Each record gives: CDR3 DNA, CDR3 protein, V gene, J gene, D gene, clone size. The D gene is left open where the match is weak. Size values are once, few and many counts, or a class for expanded clones, and some rows have none.

TGCAGTGCTAGAGATCAATATGGCGGGGGAACCTACAATGAGCAGTTCTTC	CSARDQYGGGTYNEQFF	TRBV20-1	TRBJ2-1	TRBD2	-
TGCAGTGCTAGCGCCCTAGAGGGTGGCAAAAACATTCAGTACTTC	CSASALEGGKNIQYF	TRBV20-1	TRBJ2-4	-	-
TGTGCCAGTACCGACTTCCCGGGAGCAGAAGCTTTCTTT	CASTDFPGAEAFF	TRBV6-6	TRBJ1-1	-	-
TGCGCCAGCAGTGAGCCGGTTCTCCACAATGAGCAGTTCTTC	CASSEPVLHNEQFF	TRBV10-2	TRBJ2-1	-	-
TGTGCCACCAGCAGGACAGGCAACTATGGCTACACCTTC	CATSRTGNYGYTF	TRBV15	TRBJ1-2	-	-
TGTGCCACCAGCAGAGGAGCGGGGCAAGGCTACAATGAGCAGTTCTTC	CATSRGAGQGYNEQFF	TRBV15	TRBJ2-1	TRBD2	-
TGCAGTGCTAGACCAATGGCACTTACTAGCACAGATACGCAGTATTTT	CSARPMALTSTDTQYF	TRBV20-1	TRBJ2-3	-	-
TGTGCCAGCAGCCCAACACAGGGGTTGACGTCCTACAATGAGCAGTTCTTC	CASSPTQGLTSYNEQFF	TRBV11-2	TRBJ2-1	TRBD1	few
TGTGCCAGCAGCTTGGGGAGGGCAAGTAATTCACCCCTCCACTTT	CASSLGRASNSPLHF	TRBV7-9	TRBJ1-6	-	once
TGCGCCAGCAGCTTGGAACTGGGCTCACCAACGCAAGAGACCCAGTACTTC	CASSLELGSPTQETQYF	TRBV5-1	TRBJ2-5	-	-
TGTGCCAGCAGCCTACCCCGGACTAGCGGGGGGTCTTACAATGAGCAGTTCTTC	CASSLPRTSGGSYNEQFF	TRBV7-2	TRBJ2-1	TRBD2	-
TGTGCCAGCAGCCCGGCCCTGCTAGCGGGGGACATGTATTTT	CASSPALLAGDMYF	TRBV11-1	TRBJ2-3	TRBD2	-
TGCGCCAGCAGCCATCGAGGACAGGGGTATGGCTACACCTTC	CASSHRGQGYGYTF	TRBV4-3	TRBJ1-2	TRBD1	-
TGTGCCAGCAGCATAACCGGGACGAACTCCTACAATGAGCAGTTCTTC	CASSITGTNSYNEQFF	TRBV12-3/TRBV12-4	TRBJ2-1	-	few
TGTGCCAATGGTCCGGAGGTGGCGGGAAGGTCCTACAATGAGCAGTTCTTC	CANGPEVAGRSYNEQFF	TRBV6-2/TRBV6-3	TRBJ2-1	-	-
TGTGCCAGCAGTGAAGGGACAGGGGGCTCACCCCTCCACTTT	CASSEGTGGSPLHF	TRBV6-1	TRBJ1-6	TRBD1	-
TGTGCCAGCAGCTTTGGACAGGGGGACCGCTACGAGCAGTACTTC	CASSFGQGDRYEQYF	TRBV7-8	TRBJ2-7	TRBD1	-
TGTGCCAGCAGTTTCTGGACAGCCTCCTACAATGAGCAGTTCTTC	CASSFWTASYNEQFF	TRBV27	TRBJ2-1	-	-
TGTGCCATCAGTGAGTCGATTGCGTCTGGGCAGTTCTTC	CAISESIASGQFF	TRBV10-3	TRBJ2-1	-	-
TGTGCCAGCAGCGTAGGTCCAGAACAAGAGACCCAGTACTTC	CASSVGPEQETQYF	TRBV9	TRBJ2-5	-	few
TGTGCCGCACCGGGGCGCCCATCCTACAATGAGCAGTTCTTC	CAAPGRPSYNEQFF	TRBV19	TRBJ2-1	-	-
TGCGCCAGCCACTTCAGGGGGCTGAGCACCGGGGAGCTGTTTTTT	CASHFRGLSTGELFF	TRBV5-1	TRBJ2-2	TRBD1	once
TGTGCCAGCAGCCCAGACAGGGGCGGCTCCTACGAGCAGTACTTC	CASSPDRGGSYEQYF	TRBV7-9	TRBJ2-7	TRBD1	many
TGCAGTGCCCCGAGGGCCTATGGCTACACCTTC	CSAPRAYGYTF	TRBV20-1	TRBJ1-2	-	-
TGCGCCAGCAGCTCGAACGCGAACACTGAAGCTTTCTTT	CASSSNANTEAFF	TRBV4-1	TRBJ1-1	-	-
TGCGCCAGCAGCCACAGGGGGCGTGAAGCTTTCTTT	CASSHRGREAFF	TRBV4-3	TRBJ1-1	TRBD1	few
TGCAGTGCTAGGAGGAGTAATAGCGTAAACGAGCAGTACTTC	CSARRSNSVNEQYF	TRBV20-1	TRBJ2-7	-	few
TGTGCCAGCAGCCCATCCCCAGGGCGGGCCCTCTACGAGCAGTACTTC	CASSPSPGRALYEQYF	TRBV7-2	TRBJ2-7	-	few
TGTGCCAGCAGTGGATACAGGGATGGCGGCTACACCTTC	CASSGYRDGGYTF	TRBV25-1	TRBJ1-2	-	few
TGTGCCAGCAGCTTGGACTCCTCTCACGAGCAGTACTTC	CASSLDSSHEQYF	TRBV5-6	TRBJ2-7	-	-
TGCAGTGCTAGAGAGACAGGGGGCGCAAGCAATCAGCCCCAGCATTTT	CSARETGGASNQPQHF	TRBV20-1	TRBJ1-5	TRBD1	few
TGTGCCAGCAGCGCCAGCCCCCGGACAGATACGCAGTATTTT	CASSASPRTDTQYF	TRBV7-9	TRBJ2-3	-	-
TGTGCCAGCACCGGGACTAGCGGGGGCCTGGGGGAGACCCAGTACTTC	CASTGTSGGLGETQYF	TRBV6-5	TRBJ2-5	TRBD2	-
TGCGCCAGCAGCTTGGTACCGGGAACTATGAACACTGAAGCTTTCTTT	CASSLVPGTMNTEAFF	TRBV5-1	TRBJ1-1	-	-
TGCAGTGCTGGGGGCAGAATAGAGACCCAGTACTTC	CSAGGRIETQYF	TRBV20-1	TRBJ2-5	-	few
TGCGCCAGCAGCCTCGGACAGCGGCTCGATGAGCAGTACTTC	CASSLGQRLDEQYF	TRBV5-1	TRBJ2-5	-	once
TGTGCCACCAGCAGAGGGGGCGGGGGCTCTGAGCAGTTCTTC	CATSRGGGGSEQFF	TRBV15	TRBJ2-1	-	-
TGTGCCAGCAGCTTAGCATTCGCGACGGAAAACATTCAGTACTTC	CASSLAFATENIQYF	TRBV11-1	TRBJ2-4	-	-
TGTGCCAGCAGTTTACGAGGGACAGGGGGCATCGAGCAGTACTTC	CASSLRGTGGIEQYF	TRBV28	TRBJ2-7	TRBD1	few
TGCAGTACTTCGACGGGGGGATCCTACGAGCAGTACTTC	CSTSTGGSYEQYF	TRBV20-1	TRBJ2-7	TRBD2	-
TGTGCCAGCAGCTTAGATTATCTAGCGGGAGGCCGGCAGTTCTTC	CASSLDYLAGGRQFF	TRBV7-9	TRBJ2-1	TRBD2	-
TGCGCCAGCAGCCAATCCAGGGGGCTTCAGGAGACCCAGTACTTC	CASSQSRGLQETQYF	TRBV4-1	TRBJ2-5	TRBD1	few
TGCGGCGTCCAACATCTCCTAGGGGGGGGGCACAATGAGCAGTTCTTC	CGVQHLLGGGHNEQFF	TRBV29-1	TRBJ2-1	-	few
TGTGCCATCAGTGATGACCCCCCTGGGGCGGGGCGAACCGGGGAGCTGTTTTTT	CAISDDPPGAGRTGELFF	TRBV10-3	TRBJ2-2	-	-
TGTGCCAGCAGGGCGGGACTAGCGGGGGGCAGTCAAGAGACCCAGTACTTC	CASRAGLAGGSQETQYF	TRBV12-3/TRBV12-4	TRBJ2-5	TRBD2	few
TGTGCGTCTTTCAGTATGGGCAGGGGCCCATATAATTCACCCCTCCACTTT	CASFSMGRGPYNSPLHF	TRBV6-1	TRBJ1-6	-	-
TGCAGTGCTAGAGATCCAGGGAGAATCCAAGAGACCCAGTACTTC	CSARDPGRIQETQYF	TRBV20-1	TRBJ2-5	-	-
TGTGCCAGCAGCCATACAGGGAGTTCCTTCAATGAGCAGTTCTTC	CASSHTGSSFNEQFF	TRBV7-3	TRBJ2-1	-	-
TGTGCCAGCAGACGGACTAGCGGGGGGTTCAATGAGCAGTTCTTC	CASRRTSGGFNEQFF	TRBV12-3/TRBV12-4	TRBJ2-1	TRBD2	-